The 10 T cell receptor beta chains below come from one sample, sequenced in a study of CD8+CD57+ T cells in acquired aplastic anemia. Investigators profiled TCR beta VDJ and CDR3 from genomic DNA template. TCRdb re-called the reads through MiXCR, storing one row per CDR3 protein. Of hundreds of thousands of distinct CDR3 sequences detected, approximately 70% appear once; the ten largest clones hold 4%. The specimen was sorted CD4+, CD8+, or CD8+CD57+ T cells (not recorded which) from PBMCs. Every receptor here comes from a human donor in good health, serving as a control.

The chain recombines TRBV7-2 with TRBJ1-2; D ambiguous. Trimming took off 5 bases at V and 3 bases at J, with 10 bases between the two ends. Germline CDR1 SGHTA, CDR2 FQGNSA. This CDR3 spans 13 amino acids. The CDR3 DNA is TGTGCCAGCAGCGAGGGCGGACACTATGGCTACACCTTC. Encoded protein: CASSEGGHYGYTF. The full variable domain, in which reference TRBV7-2 and TRBJ1-2 provide the parts outside the CDR3, is GAGVSQSPSNKVTEKGKDVELRCDPISGHTALYWYRQSLGQGLEFLIYFQGNSAPDKSGLPSDRFSAERTGGSVSTLTIQRTQQEDSAVYLCASSEGGHYGYTFGSGTRLTVV.

As concerns this clonotype: One junction end disagrees with the germline gene, perhaps due to a read error. V and J are TRBV9 and TRBJ2-1; TRBD2 aligns across 7 bases. The germline gives CDR1 SGDLS, CDR2 YYNGEE. The length of the CDR3 is 14 residues. The CDR3 DNA is TGTGCCAGCAGCTCTGCCGGGGGGTACGATGAGCAGCTCTTC. Its protein product is CASSSAGGYDEQLF.

This clonotype occurred a few times. The V and J genes are TRBV30 and TRBJ1-2, with D possibly TRBD1 on 5 matching bases. Germline values: CDR1 GTSNPN, CDR2 SVGIG (reference sequence). The CDR3 consists of 14 residues. V was shortened by 7 bases and J by 0 bases, with 15 bases between the two germline ends. DNA of the CDR3: TGTGCCTATACCGGGGCCCTGGCTAACTATGGCTACACCTTC. It is translated as CAYTGALANYGYTF. Complete variable domain (other parts from reference TRBV30 and TRBJ1-2): SQTIHQWPATLVQPVGSPLSLECTVEGTSNPNLYWYRQAAGRGLQLLFYSVGIGQISSEVPQNLSASRPQDRQFILSSKKLLLSDSGFYLCAYTGALANYGYTFGSGTRLTVV.

This clonotype has a count of ten or more. The V and J genes are TRBV20-1 and TRBJ1-1; possible D gene TRBD1, 5 bases. The V and J ends lost 5 bases and 4 bases respectively, with 14 bases between them. The CDR3 length is 13 residues. Germline V CDR1 and CDR2: DFQATT, SNEGSKA (reference sequence). The CDR3 coding sequence is TGCAGTGCTCCACGAGGGGAGGCCACTGAAGCTTTCTTT. This gives the protein CSAPRGEATEAFF.

This chain connects TRBV5-1 to TRBJ2-7; unclear D gene. Germline CDR1 is SGHRS and CDR2 is YFSETQ. The CDR3 has 14 residues. The ends were cut back, 4 bases at V and 0 bases at J, with 11 bases in the middle. CDR3 bases: TGCGCCAGCAGCCTCCTTAGCCACTCCTACGAGCAGTACTTC. Amino acid sequence: CASSLLSHSYEQYF.

This clonotype appeared a single time. CDR3 sequence reads: CSARRGRNTGSPLHF. CDR3 in DNA: TGCAGTGCTAGACGGGGGCGCAACACCGGTTCACCCCTCCACTTT. The chain joins TRBV20-1 to TRBJ1-6; perhaps TRBD1 as D (6 bases). CDR1 DFQATT and CDR2 SNEGSKA come from the germline V gene (reference sequence). The CDR3 totals 15 residues. Deletions cut 2 bases from V and 9 bases from J, with 17 bases between.

The chain carries TRBV7-9 and TRBJ1-6; 8 nucleotides align to TRBD1. V trimming: 8 bases; J trimming: 19 bases; junction bases outside the gene matches: 22. Germline CDR1 SEHNR, CDR2 FQNEAQ (reference sequence). This CDR3 spans 15 amino acids. CDR3 residues: CASRDVGQDDDTQHF. The CDR3 nucleotides read TGTGCCAGCCGAGACGTGGGACAGGATGATGATACGCAGCACTTT.

V gene TRBV9 combines with J gene TRBJ1-1; no firm D call. V was trimmed by 4 bases and J by 3 bases, leaving 10 bases between them. The germline gives CDR1 SGDLS, CDR2 YYNGEE. CDR3 length: 13 residues. CDR3 DNA sequence: TGTGCCAGCAGCCAAACACCGTACACTGAAGCTTTCTTT. Residues: CASSQTPYTEAFF.

The V and J genes are TRBV7-9 and TRBJ1-2, with D perhaps matching TRBD1 (6 bases). The CDR3 sequence is 14 residues long. Germline assignment: CDR1 SEHNR and CDR2 FQNEAQ (reference sequence). The V and J ends lost 5 bases and 4 bases respectively, with 14 bases between them. CDR3 region: CASSGDGGGYGYTF. DNA for the CDR3: TGTGCCAGCAGCGGGGATGGGGGCGGCTATGGCTACACCTTC.

CDR3 loop: CASSVTRDDKETLFF. The CDR3 DNA is TGTGCCAGCAGCGTTACCCGAGACGACAAAGAGACCCTGTTTTTT. V gene TRBV9 combines with J gene TRBJ1-4; D remains ambiguous. CDR1 and CDR2 (germline): SGDLS, YYNGEE. The germline V and J ends were trimmed by 2 bases and 14 bases, with 22 bases remaining between them. The CDR3 loop spans 15 amino acids.